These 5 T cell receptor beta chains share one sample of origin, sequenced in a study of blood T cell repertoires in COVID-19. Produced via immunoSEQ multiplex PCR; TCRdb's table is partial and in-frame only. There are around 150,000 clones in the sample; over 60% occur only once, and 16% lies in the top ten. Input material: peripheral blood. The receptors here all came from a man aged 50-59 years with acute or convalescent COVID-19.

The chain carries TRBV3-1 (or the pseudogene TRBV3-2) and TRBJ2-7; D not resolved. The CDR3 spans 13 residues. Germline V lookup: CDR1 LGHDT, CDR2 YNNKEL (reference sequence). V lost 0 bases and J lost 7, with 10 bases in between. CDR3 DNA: TGTGCCAGCAGCCAAGAGCCCCGACAAGAGCAGTACTTC. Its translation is CASSQEPRQEQYF.

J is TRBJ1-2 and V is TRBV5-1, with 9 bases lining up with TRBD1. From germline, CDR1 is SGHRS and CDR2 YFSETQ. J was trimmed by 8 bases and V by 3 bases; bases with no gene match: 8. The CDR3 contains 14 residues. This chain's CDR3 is CASSWSDRGGGYTF. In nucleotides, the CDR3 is TGCGCCAGCAGCTGGTCGGACAGGGGTGGGGGCTACACCTTC.

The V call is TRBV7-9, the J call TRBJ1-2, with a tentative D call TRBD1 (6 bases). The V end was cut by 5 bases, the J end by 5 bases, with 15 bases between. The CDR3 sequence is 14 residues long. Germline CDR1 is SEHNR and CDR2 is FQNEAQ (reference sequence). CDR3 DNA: TGTGCCAGCAGCCAACAACAGGGCACTTATGGCTACACCTTC. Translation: CASSQQQGTYGYTF.

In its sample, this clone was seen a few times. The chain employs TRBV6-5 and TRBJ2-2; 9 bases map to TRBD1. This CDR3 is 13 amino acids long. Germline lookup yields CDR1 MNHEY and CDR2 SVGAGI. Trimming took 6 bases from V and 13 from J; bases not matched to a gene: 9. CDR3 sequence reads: CASSSGTGLGLFF. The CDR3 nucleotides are TGTGCCAGCAGCTCCGGGACAGGGCTGGGGCTGTTTTTT.

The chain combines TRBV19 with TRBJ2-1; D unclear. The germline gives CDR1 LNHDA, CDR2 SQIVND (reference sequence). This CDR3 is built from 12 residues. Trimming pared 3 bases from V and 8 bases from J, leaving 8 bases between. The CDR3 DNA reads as TGTGCCAGTAGTATCGGGTCCGATGAGCAGTTCTTC. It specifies CASSIGSDEQFF.